This T cell receptor beta chain derives from a study of control samples from healthy donors and cancer patients. This CDR3 contains 13 residues. CDR1 is GTSNPN, CDR2 SVGIG, per germline (reference sequence). V was pared by 0 bases and J by 7 bases, with 4 bases of the junction left unmatched. This clone was observed once. Generated by immunoSEQ multiplex PCR, the TCRdb table keeps only in-frame clones and is missing some. The sample lists about 160,000 clones, around 94% occurring once. Sequencing used PBMCs. This sequence originates from a man aged 55-75 years with colorectal cancer. The V gene is TRBV30, the J gene TRBJ1-2, with TRBD1 matching over 8 bases. This CDR3 is CAWSVQGERGYTF. The CDR3 nucleotides are TGTGCCTGGAGTGTACAGGGGGAGCGTGGCTACACCTTC.